This TCR beta chain was retrieved from a study of blood T cell repertoires in COVID-19. At the level of the study: Collection of acute and convalescent COVID-19 samples took place in the United States, Italy and Spain.

This clone was seen just once. Original methodology: Reference gene primer amplification yielded estimated nucleated cell counts. Assay: immunoSEQ multiplex PCR; the TCRdb copy retains only in-frame clones and omits some. V and J calls and clone size are copied from that table; D and trimming were computed from the DNA. The data contain 25,000 to 30,000 clones, 90% of them singletons. The receptor was isolated from a woman aged 60-70 years with active COVID-19. Material: peripheral blood.

In nucleotides, the CDR3 is TGTGCCAGCAGCCAAGCCCGGGGGGGGGCGAACACCGGGGAGCTGTTTTTT. Translating gives CASSQARGGANTGELFF. The chain joins TRBV3-1 (or the pseudogene TRBV3-2) to TRBJ2-2, with 8 bases aligning to TRBD2. Germline V gives CDR1 LGHDT, CDR2 YNNKEL (reference sequence). Trimming at V came to 1 base and at J to 0 bases, leaving 4 bases not matched to a gene. The CDR3 is made up of 17 amino acids.